This TCR beta chain is drawn from a study of blood T cells in healthy people across ages. J lost 4 bases, V lost 6 bases, and 8 bases had no gene match. In germline, CDR1 is MNHEY, CDR2 SVGAGI. The CDR3 sequence is 15 residues long. Together with a sample-barcoded 5' primer, a J-beta primer mix was included in a second PCR lasting roughly 6 to 12 cycles. Unique molecular identifiers of 12 random nucleotides labeled each cDNA. TCRdb processed the 5' RACE reads anew with MiXCR; each CDR3 protein has one entry. The sample yields around 940,000 distinct CDR3 sequences, roughly 51% seen once. Note on this clonotype: The antigen remains undetermined.

Whole-study results and caveats: Correlation between TCR beta diversity and naive T cell percentage was strong.

V usage is TRBV6-5 and J usage is TRBJ2-7, with 11 bases lining up with TRBD1. Material for sequencing was blood. This TCR was sampled from a woman aged 60-75 years in good health. CDR3 nucleotides: TGTGCCAGCAGCCCGGACAGGGGGCGCTTTTACGAGCAGTACTTC. It is translated as CASSPDRGRFYEQYF.